This record covers a single TCR beta chain. V lost 4 bases to trimming and J lost 6 bases, with 12 bases between them. The CDR3 loop spans 14 amino acids. Germline loops: CDR1 SEHNR, CDR2 FQNEAQ (reference sequence). This entry belongs to a study of blood T cell repertoires in COVID-19. Study at large: Spain, Italy and the United States supplied samples that represented acute and convalescent COVID-19.

The Seattle patients joined while their infection was active and were tracked longitudinally afterward. Using immunoSEQ multiplex PCR, the repertoire was profiled, and TCRdb retains in-frame clones only, with some absent. The table has 40,000 to 60,000 clones, 90% to 95% seen once. The TCR sequence derives from a man in his sixties with COVID-19, enrolled during active disease. The source material was peripheral blood. The V call is TRBV7-9, the J call TRBJ2-2; tentatively, D is TRBD1 (6 bases). The CDR3 DNA reads TGTGCCAGCAGCTGGACAGCTTCGGCCGGGGAGCTGTTTTTT. Translating gives CASSWTASAGELFF.